The TCR beta chain under discussion was sequenced for a study of cytomegalovirus exposure and HLA in healthy donors (dated by TCRdb to 2016 to 2017). Looking at the study overall: According to an earlier analysis of 450 to 650 of the donors, about 170 million T cells yielded 90 million to 140 million unique TCR beta sequences and about 300 Gb of sequence data. In the later analysis, no new phenotypic data were used to find candidate immune exposures; instead, reliance was placed on TCR beta sequences and their occurrence across donors. Using immunosequencing, the study profiled T cell repertoires from about 650 subjects and related those repertoires to cytomegalovirus serostatus. Donor age, sex, ethnicity and CMV serostatus were collected together with the repertoire data. Roughly 300 gigabases of sequencing data and 70 million to 95 million unique TCR sequences made up an early release that covered fewer than 650 HLA-typed donors. A later genetic analysis took genome-wide SNP genotypes for about 55% of the 666 donors and used that subset as a discovery cohort. Typing coverage differed by locus: A, B, C, DRB1 and DQB1 were typed in roughly 620-640 donors, DQA1 in roughly 500, DPA1 in some 570, and DPB1 in approximately 450. All discovery cohort repertoires had been generated using a single sequencing platform. Besides the first cohort of some 670 subjects, a separate validation cohort made up of 120 different subjects was used. Of the 350 to 450 genotyped donors, 81% were placed in the genetic ancestry cluster associated with self-reported Caucasian donors. High-throughput TCR immunosequencing, statistical association of individual TCRs with disease status, and machine learning were combined to predict cytomegalovirus infection status. HLA typing included class I and class II loci at four-digit resolution. To study patterns of TCR occurrence, a later analysis re-analyzed previously published TCR beta repertoires from around 700 donors and added high-resolution HLA genotyping. On average, over 200,000 unique TCR beta nucleotide sequences were sequenced per donor among fewer than 500 genotyped donors of the cohort, with around 19% of those sequences being non-productive. The study aimed to test whether signatures of past pathogen exposure could be identified by cataloging public T cell receptors. Roughly five DR-DQ haplotypes were handled as single units for association and clustering, since linkage in the cohort was strong. In an earlier analysis of 550 to 700 of the donors, high-throughput TCR beta sequencing was used to judge whether each TCR beta V gene segment behaved as functional or pseudogenic. The full study reports these points: A later analysis reported that several top co-occurrence clusters appeared linked to parvovirus B19, influenza, CMV and Epstein-Barr virus. A later analysis found that TCR association rates varied across HLA loci, with DRB1 alleles showing the most associated TCRs and HLA-C alleles the fewest. The study listed around 160 TCR beta chains as associated with cytomegalovirus. V-gene and J-gene trimming of TCR beta chains was associated with a missense DCLRE1C variant in a later genetic analysis, and the association was replicated in an independent cohort. Because counts were too low, some 16 rarely observed V segments, including chromosome 9 orphons, were excluded from the earlier analysis of about 500 of the donors. According to a later genetic analysis, donors in an Asian-associated ancestry cluster had fewer N-insertions in productive TCRs than the roughly 700-donor mean. The sequencing pipeline was judged likely to have produced a cluster of highly shared sequence variants as a technical artifact. Assigning TCR associations to individual alleles was difficult when HLA alleles, especially DR and DQ, strongly co-occurred. In vitro tests confirmed that three of the cytomegalovirus-associated TCR beta chains recognize cytomegalovirus antigens. Linkage disequilibrium might explain the correlated functional status among segregating V segments, but an unknown experimental factor could not be excluded. In both the original and validation cohorts, the classifier was reported to diagnose cytomegalovirus status with high specificity and sensitivity. In a later analysis, more than 15,000 TCR beta sequences were associated with specific HLA alleles at a false discovery rate of 0.05. Roughly uniform sequencing depth across donors was assumed in presence/absence analyses, although this assumption may not hold. A later analysis found that most CMV-associated TCR beta chains appeared HLA-restricted, with HLA associations seemingly driven largely by CMV exposure. According to the authors, the approach could potentially be generalized to other disease states and immunological phenotypes. This cohort had only TCR beta chains sequenced, and the lack of alpha or paired-chain data limited which features could be detected. Most TCR sequences were observed very rarely across donors, whereas some public TCRs were present in many individuals. Immune exposure information for the cohort was limited to CMV serostatus. A further reported finding was that TCR beta sequences accurately predicted the HLA-A and HLA-B alleles for most subjects in the first cohort. In an earlier analysis of approximately 590 of the donors, most TCR beta V segments were observed in productive rearrangements about 87% or about 30% of the time, broadly matching IMGT annotations. A later analysis found that HLA-associated TCR beta chains were more clonally expanded and had lower generation probabilities than equally common non-associated chains. The 87-base-pair reads could not distinguish some IMGT-functional V segments, including TRBV6-2 and TRBV6-3, so those segments were excluded. Because HLA typing was missing for some donors at each locus, association tests included only the typed subset.

About this clone: Which antigen it targets is not known. No base quality information exists; no much larger clone differs at one position.

In total, more than 500 healthy bone marrow donors made up the cohort. At the time of sampling, every cohort member was nominally healthy, though immune exposures that went unrecorded were likely present. The donor was CMV seropositive and belonged to the group of 270 or so seropositive cohort members. Every donor gave a peripheral blood sample, and the peripheral blood mononuclear cells from that sample were used for TCR beta sequencing. Genomic DNA extraction from the blood cell samples was performed with the Qiagen DNeasy Blood Extraction Kit. In the germline V gene, CDR1 corresponds to LGHNA and CDR2 to YNFKEQ. V drops 1 base and J drops 3 bases, leaving 13 bases in between. Reading from cysteine to phenylalanine, the CDR3 counts 15 amino acids. The retained sequence is limited to the CDR3, 45 bases, with the frame set at the first base. The library was built by means of the immunoSEQ multiplex PCR assay. For the multiplex PCR, a mixture combining 60 forward primers for TCR Vbeta segments and 13 reverse primers for TCR Jbeta segments was used. A multiplex PCR assay on genomic DNA amplified the CDR3 region of rearranged TCR beta genes. The amplified TCR beta libraries were sequenced on the Illumina HiSeq System as 87-base-pair reads. Regarding the original processing steps: A later analysis tallied about 77 million unique TCR beta chains across the approximately 670 repertoires, and some 10 million of those chains were shared by two or more donors. To remove PCR and sequencing errors, raw reads were error-corrected and collapsed into unique sequences using a nearest-neighbor algorithm that merged closely related sequences. V, D and J gene segments were assigned by aligning CDR3 sequences to IMGT reference sequences. For a sequence to be retained, a match of at least six nucleotides to both a V gene segment and a J gene segment was required. Rearrangements were called productive when the CDR3 lacked stop codons and stayed in frame with V and J; all others were non-productive. Following IMGT convention, CDR3 was defined as the stretch from the second conserved V-encoded cysteine to the conserved J-encoded phenylalanine. The earlier analysis of about 570 of the donors excluded any sequence lacking an unambiguous match to a single V gene segment. In an earlier analysis of 587 of the donors, V segments were called functional above 56.7% productive rearrangements and were called segregating when the between-donor standard deviation exceeded 5%. A statistical classification framework was developed to diagnose cytomegalovirus status using the catalog of TCR beta chain sequences. In a later analysis, V and J genes were assigned by comparing TCR nucleotide sequences against IMGT/GENE-DB human TR gene sequences. Using the TCRdist pipeline, a later analysis assigned CDR3 sequences along with most-parsimonious VDJ recombination scenarios. A later analysis defined each TCR beta chain by its CDR3 amino acid sequence plus V-gene family, and excluded reads lacking a unique V-gene family. To address suspected cross-contamination and a sequencing artifact, a later analysis removed over 500 highly shared, low-generation-probability nucleotide sequences. In a later analysis, a clonal expansion index for each public chain was calculated from normalized within-repertoire ranks of inferred template counts. In a later analysis, generation probabilities were computed with a VDJ recombination model fitted to out-of-frame rearrangements, and the resulting probabilities were checked against IGoR. Hypergeometric tests were used in a later analysis to score TCR-TCR, TCR-HLA and TCR-CMV co-occurrence, with a repertoire-size bias correction applied to the TCR pairs. False discovery rates were estimated in a later analysis by permuting HLA or CMV assignments 20 times. In a later analysis, co-occurring TCRs were grouped using DBSCAN, with TCRdist sequence similarity added in when clustering inside HLA-allele-positive subsets. Repertoires with fewer than 30,000 or more than 120,000 public chains were left out of co-occurrence clustering, as were five repertoires with anomalous nucleotide sharing. Not all clones reach the TCRdb copy of this immuneACCESS table, which keeps in-frame sequences only. Checked studies attribute under half of the gap to unresolved V genes and leave the rest unexplained. The V and J calls and clone size come from that table; D and trimming were worked out from the DNA. This sample is represented by about 110,000 clones; 60% to 75% of them were singletons. Jointly, the top ten make up 11% of the sample.

This receptor chain uses TRBV4-2 and TRBJ2-7, with TRBD2 tentatively as D gene (6 bases match). Sequenced sample: PBMCs. This clonotype was obtained from a man aged 40-50 years in good health and CMV-seropositive. Read as DNA, the sequence is TGTGCCAGCAGCCAAGGACGGGAGAGGATCTACGAGCAGTACTTC. Translated, it reads CASSQGRERIYEQYF.